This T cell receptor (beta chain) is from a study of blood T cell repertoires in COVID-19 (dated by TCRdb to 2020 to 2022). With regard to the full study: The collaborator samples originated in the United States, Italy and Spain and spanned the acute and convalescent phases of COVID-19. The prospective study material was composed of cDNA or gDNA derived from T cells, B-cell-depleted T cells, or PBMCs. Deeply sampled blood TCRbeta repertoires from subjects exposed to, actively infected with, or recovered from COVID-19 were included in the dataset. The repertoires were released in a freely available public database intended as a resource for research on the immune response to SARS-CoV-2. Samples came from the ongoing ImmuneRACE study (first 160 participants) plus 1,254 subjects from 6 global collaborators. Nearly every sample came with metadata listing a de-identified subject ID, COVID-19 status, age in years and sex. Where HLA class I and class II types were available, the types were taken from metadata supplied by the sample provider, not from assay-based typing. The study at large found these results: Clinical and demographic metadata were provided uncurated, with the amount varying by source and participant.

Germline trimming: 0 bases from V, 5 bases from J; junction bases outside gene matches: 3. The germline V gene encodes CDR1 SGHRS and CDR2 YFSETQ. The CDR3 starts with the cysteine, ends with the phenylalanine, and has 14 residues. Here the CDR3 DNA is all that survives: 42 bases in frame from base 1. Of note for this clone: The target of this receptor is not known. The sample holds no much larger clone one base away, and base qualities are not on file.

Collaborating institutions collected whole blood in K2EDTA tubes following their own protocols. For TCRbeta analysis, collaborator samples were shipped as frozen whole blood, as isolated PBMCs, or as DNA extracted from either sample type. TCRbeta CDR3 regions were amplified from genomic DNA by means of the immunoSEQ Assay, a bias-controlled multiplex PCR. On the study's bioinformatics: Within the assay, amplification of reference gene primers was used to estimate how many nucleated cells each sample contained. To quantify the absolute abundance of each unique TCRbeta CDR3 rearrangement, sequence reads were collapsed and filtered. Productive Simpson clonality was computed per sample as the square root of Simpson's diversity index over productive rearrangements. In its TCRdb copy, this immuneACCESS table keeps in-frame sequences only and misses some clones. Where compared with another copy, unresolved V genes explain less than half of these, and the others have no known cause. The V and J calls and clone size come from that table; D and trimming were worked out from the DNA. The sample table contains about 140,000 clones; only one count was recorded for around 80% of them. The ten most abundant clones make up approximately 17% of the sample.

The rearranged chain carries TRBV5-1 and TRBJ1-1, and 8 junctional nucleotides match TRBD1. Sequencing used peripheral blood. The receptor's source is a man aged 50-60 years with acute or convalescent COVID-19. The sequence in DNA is TGCGCCAGCAGCTTGGTACAGGGGGGTACTGAAGCTTTCTTT. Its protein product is CASSLVQGGTEAFF.